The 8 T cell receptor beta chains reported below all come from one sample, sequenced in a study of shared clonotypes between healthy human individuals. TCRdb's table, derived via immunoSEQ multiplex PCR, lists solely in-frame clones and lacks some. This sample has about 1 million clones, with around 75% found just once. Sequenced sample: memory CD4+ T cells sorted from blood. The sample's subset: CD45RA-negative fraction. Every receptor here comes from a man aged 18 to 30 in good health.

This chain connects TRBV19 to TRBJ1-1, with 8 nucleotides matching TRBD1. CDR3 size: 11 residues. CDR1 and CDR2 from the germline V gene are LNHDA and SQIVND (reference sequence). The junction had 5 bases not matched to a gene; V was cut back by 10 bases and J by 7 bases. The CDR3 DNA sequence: TGTGCCACCACACAGGGGGTTGAAGCTTTCTTT. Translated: CATTQGVEAFF.

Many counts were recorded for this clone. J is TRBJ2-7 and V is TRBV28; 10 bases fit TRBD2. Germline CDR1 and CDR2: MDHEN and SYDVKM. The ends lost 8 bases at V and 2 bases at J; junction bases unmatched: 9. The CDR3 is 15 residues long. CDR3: CASVSSGGSTYEQYF. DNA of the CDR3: TGTGCCAGCGTAAGTAGCGGGGGGTCCACCTACGAGCAGTACTTC. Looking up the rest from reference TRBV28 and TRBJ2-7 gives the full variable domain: DVKVTQSSRYLVKRTGEKVFLECVQDMDHENMFWYRQDPGLGLRLIYFSYDVKMKEKGDIPEGYSVSREKKERFSLILESASTNQTSMYLCASVSSGGSTYEQYFGPGTRLTVT.

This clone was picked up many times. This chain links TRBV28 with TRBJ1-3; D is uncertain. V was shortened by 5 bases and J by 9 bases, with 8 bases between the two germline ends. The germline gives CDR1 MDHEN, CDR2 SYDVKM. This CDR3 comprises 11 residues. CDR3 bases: TGTGCCAGCAGTCAGAAGGGCACCATATATTTT. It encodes CASSQKGTIYF.

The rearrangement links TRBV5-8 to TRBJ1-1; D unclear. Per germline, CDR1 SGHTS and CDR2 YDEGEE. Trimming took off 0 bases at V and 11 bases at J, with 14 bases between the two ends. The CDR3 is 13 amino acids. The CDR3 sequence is CASSLEGNQQAFF. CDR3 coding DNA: TGTGCCAGCAGCTTGGAAGGGAACCAACAGGCTTTCTTT.

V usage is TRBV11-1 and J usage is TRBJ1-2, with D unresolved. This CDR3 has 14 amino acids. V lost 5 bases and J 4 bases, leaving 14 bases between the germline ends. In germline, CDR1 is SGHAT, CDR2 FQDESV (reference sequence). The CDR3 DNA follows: TGTGCCAGCAGCCCAACGGACGGCTCCTATGGCTACACCTTC. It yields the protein CASSPTDGSYGYTF.

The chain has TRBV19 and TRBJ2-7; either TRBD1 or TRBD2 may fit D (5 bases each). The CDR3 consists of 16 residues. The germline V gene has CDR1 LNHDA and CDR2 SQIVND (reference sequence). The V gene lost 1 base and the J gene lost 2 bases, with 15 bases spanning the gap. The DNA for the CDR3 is TGTGCCAGTAGTATAGCTCCCCGGGACCTCACCTACGAGCAGTACTTC. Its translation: CASSIAPRDLTYEQYF.

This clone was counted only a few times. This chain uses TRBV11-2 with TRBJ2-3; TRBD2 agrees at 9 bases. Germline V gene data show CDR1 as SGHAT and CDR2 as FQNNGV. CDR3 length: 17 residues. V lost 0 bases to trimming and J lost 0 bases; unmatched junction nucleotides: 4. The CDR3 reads CASSLDRLAGSTDTQYF. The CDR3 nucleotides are TGTGCCAGCAGCTTAGATCGGCTAGCGGGGAGCACAGATACGCAGTATTTT.

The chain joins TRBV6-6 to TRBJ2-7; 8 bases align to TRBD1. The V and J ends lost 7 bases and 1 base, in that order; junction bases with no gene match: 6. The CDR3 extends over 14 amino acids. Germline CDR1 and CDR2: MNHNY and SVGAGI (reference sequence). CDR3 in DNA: TGTGCCAGCATAGGGCAGGGGGCTTCCTACGAGCAGTACTTC. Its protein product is CASIGQGASYEQYF.